Below, 10 T cell receptor beta chains from the same sample are listed, as sequenced in a study of OX40 agonist ivuxolimab in advanced cancers. Generated by immunoSEQ multiplex PCR, the TCRdb table keeps only in-frame clones and is missing some. The table lists 20,000 to 30,000 clones, less than 90% of them singletons, with 30% to 35% in the top ten. This sample comprised CD4+ or CD8+ T cells sorted from blood, obtained in a trial of the OX40 agonist ivuxolimab. The receptors shown here come from an adult with an advanced solid tumor such as melanoma, head and neck, liver or kidney cancer.

This chain connects TRBV5-4 to TRBJ2-7, with 11 bases lining up with TRBD2. Germline trimming cut 0 bases from V and 1 base from J; bases unmatched to any gene: 6. CDR1 and CDR2 (germline): SGHNT, YYREEE (reference sequence). This CDR3 is built from 17 residues. The CDR3 nucleotides are TGTGCCAGCAGCTTGGAACTAGCGGGGGTAAAATCCTACGAGCAGTACTTC. Translated: CASSLELAGVKSYEQYF.

This clone was observed a handful of times. V is TRBV11-2 and J is TRBJ1-1; TRBD1 matches at 9 bases. V lost 6 bases and J lost 4; bases outside the gene matches: 3. Germline CDR1 is SGHAT and CDR2 is FQNNGV. This CDR3 comprises 13 residues. The CDR3 loop is CASSDRGFTEAFF. Written as DNA, the CDR3 is TGTGCCAGCAGTGACAGGGGGTTCACTGAAGCTTTCTTT.

The J gene is TRBJ2-7, the V gene TRBV5-6, with D tentatively TRBD1 (6 bases). The CDR3 totals 13 residues. Germline CDR1 reads SGHDT; CDR2 reads YYEEEE. V shed 4 bases and J shed 3 bases, with 11 bases lying between them. The CDR3 here is CASSPTGIYEQYF. The CDR3 DNA sequence: TGTGCCAGCAGCCCCACAGGGATCTACGAGCAGTACTTC.

V and J are TRBV4-3 and TRBJ2-1, with D possibly being TRBD1 (5 bases). V was trimmed by 4 bases and J by 0 bases, leaving 13 bases between them. CDR1 and CDR2 (germline): LGHNA, YSLEER. This CDR3 region has 16 residues. The CDR3 loop is CASSPQDLFSYNEQFF. CDR3 bases: TGCGCCAGCAGCCCACAGGATCTTTTCTCCTACAATGAGCAGTTCTTC.

The gene calls are TRBV2 and TRBJ1-4; 8 nucleotides agree with TRBD1. Germline CDR1 SNHLY, CDR2 FYNNEI. Germline trimming cut 8 bases from V and 7 bases from J; bases unmatched to any gene: 12. The CDR3 totals 15 residues. CDR3 protein: CASHHRTGNPEKLFF. CDR3 nucleotide sequence: TGTGCCAGCCATCACCGGACAGGGAACCCTGAAAAACTGTTTTTT.

The gene calls are TRBV6-6 and TRBJ2-1; 11 bases fit TRBD2. The germline V gene encodes CDR1 MNHNY and CDR2 SVGAGI (reference sequence). V lost 5 bases, J lost 5 bases, and 5 bases stayed unmatched. The CDR3 spans 15 residues. The CDR3 loop is CASSKTSGTNNEQFF. CDR3 bases: TGTGCCAGCAGTAAGACTAGCGGGACCAACAATGAGCAGTTCTTC.

J is TRBJ1-3 and V is TRBV6-1, with D tentatively TRBD1 (5 bases). Trimming left V 3 bases short and J 0 bases short, with 12 bases between. Germline CDR1 MNHNS, CDR2 SASEGT. The length of the CDR3 is 16 residues. The CDR3 sequence: CASSEARGSSGNTIYF. The CDR3 DNA reads as TGTGCCAGCAGTGAGGCCCGGGGCAGCTCTGGAAACACCATATATTTT.

The chain employs TRBV4-3 and TRBJ1-4, with no clear D. Looked up from germline, CDR1 is LGHNA and CDR2 is YSLEER. The ends were cut back, 0 bases at V and 3 bases at J, with 8 bases in the middle. CDR3 length equals 15 residues. In nucleotides, the CDR3 is TGCGCCAGCAGCCAAGAGAAGTGGCCTAATGAAAAACTGTTTTTT. Translated, it gives CASSQEKWPNEKLFF.

This chain connects TRBV5-1 to TRBJ2-7; TRBD1 matches 7 bases. V lost 4 bases, J lost 4 bases, and 14 bases stayed unmatched. The CDR3 totals 16 residues. Germline V gives CDR1 SGHRS, CDR2 YFSETQ. CDR3 nucleotides: TGCGCCAGCAGCAATTCGAATCCGGGACAGCTTTACGAGCAGTACTTC. It yields the protein CASSNSNPGQLYEQYF.

The chain has TRBV6-5 and TRBJ2-1, with a possible D match to TRBD2 (5 bases). The germline V and J ends were trimmed by 4 bases and 7 bases, with 14 bases remaining between them. Germline lookup yields CDR1 MNHEY and CDR2 SVGAGI. CDR3 length: 14 amino acids. The CDR3 DNA is TGTGCCAGCAGTTTTTTCGGGGTAGGGAATGAGCAGTTCTTC. As protein: CASSFFGVGNEQFF.